The source of this T cell receptor (beta chain) is a study of T cells after yellow fever vaccination. For the study at large: Libraries from low-cell-number fractions were prepared with the SMART-Seq v4 Ultra Low Input RNA kit. Study findings and constraints: A small share of clonotypes appeared in both CD4 and CD8 compartments.

In TCRdb, the 5' RACE reads were re-called with MiXCR into one record per CDR3 protein. This sample carries some 350,000 distinct CDR3 sequences, around 4.1% of them seen once, and the ten largest clones take 20% to 30%. This CDR3 contains 13 residues. V was pared by 6 bases and J by 3 bases, with 12 bases between. This clonotype showed up just a few times. What it recognizes is unknown. The clonotype originates from a man aged 18 to 30 who received the YFV17D yellow fever vaccine. The rearrangement joins TRBV12-3 or TRBV12-4 to TRBJ2-7; D remains ambiguous. This sample comprised PBMCs, obtained 5 days after the yellow fever booster vaccination. CDR3 region: CASSQLENYEQYF. CDR3 coding DNA: TGTGCCAGCAGCCAACTGGAGAACTACGAGCAGTACTTC.